This passage covers 2 T cell receptor beta chains from one sample sequenced in a study of T-cell memory formation after mild COVID-19. TCRdb reanalysed the 5' RACE reads using MiXCR and keeps one entry per CDR3 protein. The repertoire consists of about 240,000 distinct CDR3 sequences, with 8.5% to 9.5% occurring once and the leading ten covering 22%. The sample consisted of PBMCs or a T cell subset sorted from them (not recorded which). All receptors come from a man aged 18-30 years who had mild COVID-19 (a few samples of this study predate the infection). Cell type and time point are not known.

At least ten counts were recorded for this clonotype. The gene calls are TRBV6-5 and TRBJ2-1, with 8 bases matching TRBD1. Losses at the gene ends were 4 bases for V and 4 bases for J; bases not matched to a gene: 3. The CDR3 length is 14 residues. Looked up from germline, CDR1 is MNHEY and CDR2 is SVGAGI. The CDR3: CASSSGDRYNEQFF. The CDR3 DNA is TGTGCCAGCAGTTCCGGGGACAGGTACAATGAGCAGTTCTTC.

The chain joins TRBV9 to TRBJ2-7; D may be TRBD1 (6 bases). This CDR3 has 17 amino acids. Deletions cut 2 bases from V and 2 bases from J, with 20 bases between. Germline V gives CDR1 SGDLS, CDR2 YYNGEE. Here the CDR3 DNA reads TGTGCCAGCAGCGTCAGTCCCGGGCAGGGGCGACCCTACGAGCAGTACTTC. Encoded protein: CASSVSPGQGRPYEQYF.